A single sample gave rise to the 5 T cell receptor beta chains below, sequenced in a study of shared T cell receptors in the human thymus. TCRdb's table, derived via immunoSEQ multiplex PCR, lists solely in-frame clones and lacks some. The sample has over 450,000 clones; around 78% are singletons. The same sample was also used in a study of human thymus T cells.

Sequencing was carried out using thymocytes. The source of these receptors is a boy under two years old with a congenital heart defect.

V gene TRBV9 combines with J gene TRBJ2-3, with TRBD2 matching over 7 bases. The CDR3 length is 16 residues. V shed 0 bases and J 6 bases; nucleotides not matched to a gene: 10. CDR1 SGDLS and CDR2 YYNGEE come from the germline V gene. In DNA, the CDR3 is TGTGCCAGCAGCGTAGTCCCAAGGCGGGAGCGGGATACGCAGTATTTT. This codes for CASSVVPRRERDTQYF.

In DNA, the CDR3 is TGTGCCAGCAGCCTATACGAGGGAAACTCCTACAATGAGCAGTTCTTC. Translating it yields CASSLYEGNSYNEQFF. The chain carries TRBV7-8 and TRBJ2-1; D may be TRBD2 (5 bases). This CDR3 has 16 amino acids. Per germline, CDR1 SGHVS and CDR2 FQNEAQ. Trimming removed 5 bases at V and 0 bases at J, with 14 bases between. Full variable domain (outside the CDR3, taken from reference TRBV7-8 and TRBJ2-1): GAGVSQSPRYKVAKRGQDVALRCDPISGHVSLFWYQQALGQGPEFLTYFQNEAQLDKSGLPSDRFFAERPEGSVSTLKIQRTQQEDSAVYLCASSLYEGNSYNEQFFGPGTRLTVL.

V is TRBV11-2 and J is TRBJ2-6; D is possibly TRBD1 (6 bases). Trimming removed 2 bases at V and 5 bases at J, with 7 bases between. Per the germline V gene, CDR1 is SGHAT and CDR2 is FQNNGV. The CDR3 length is 14 residues. CDR3 DNA: TGTGCCAGCAGCTTAAGGGGGAGGGCCAACGTCCTGACTTTC. Amino acids: CASSLRGRANVLTF.

CDR3 DNA sequence: TGTGCCAGCAGGAGAACTAGCACAGATACGCAGTATTTT. This encodes CASRRTSTDTQYF. The chain uses TRBV6-6 and TRBJ2-3; D call uncertain. The germline gives CDR1 MNHNY, CDR2 SVGAGI (reference sequence). The CDR3 covers 13 residues. V lost 6 bases and J 0 bases, leaving 7 bases between the germline ends.

The CDR3 sequence is CAISEGSSAHPIYTGELFF. DNA for the CDR3: TGTGCCATCAGTGAAGGCTCTAGCGCCCACCCCATATACACCGGGGAGCTGTTTTTT. The rearrangement uses TRBV10-3 and TRBJ2-2, with D maybe TRBD2 (6 bases). V was cut by 3 bases and J by 3 bases, with 23 bases left in between. This CDR3 is built from 19 residues. CDR1 is ENHRY, CDR2 SYGVKD, per germline.